This TCR beta chain comes out of a study of blood T cells in healthy people across ages (dated by TCRdb to the mid-2010s). At the level of the whole study: In model experiments, template switching captured about one uniquely barcoded TCR beta cDNA molecule for every two T cells. Donors of different ages were randomly distributed across sequencing lanes to avoid experimental bias. The donors were split into four age groups: young (average around 16 years), middle-aged (39), aged (about 56) and long-lived (approximately 80). Age-related changes in TCR beta repertoire diversity were measured in the study by deep sequencing normalized with unique cDNA molecular identifiers. The study analyzed two additional independent replicas of 1 million unique cDNA reads from the same blood draw for two donors, one aged 18 to 30 and one aged 80 or older.

The junction carries 16 bases between V and J, which are trimmed by 0 bases and 13 bases respectively. The germline V gene encodes CDR1 SQVTM and CDR2 ANQGSEA. Its CDR3 holds 13 amino acids, cysteine through phenylalanine. Only the CDR3 DNA stays, 39 bases, in frame from base 1. Preparation of the library involved 5' RACE. This sample was sequenced with an Illumina HiSeq 2500. A second PCR of roughly 7 to 11 cycles was performed with a sample-barcoded 5' primer and a J-beta primer mix. Each TCR beta cDNA molecule received a unique molecular identifier from a template-switch 5' adaptor carrying 12 random nucleotides. Each sample yielded at least 3 million CDR3-containing paired-end reads. First-strand cDNA was synthesized from all RNA with the Mint cDNA synthesis kit, primed by a TRBC-specific oligonucleotide. All cDNA was treated with uracil-DNA glycosylase and then went through a first 18-cycle PCR with the universal primers M1SS and BC2_uni_R. On the study's bioinformatics: Each sample was normalized by randomly selecting 1 million high-quality reads, each carrying a distinct molecular identifier. Reads with shared molecular identifiers were discarded instead of being binned into consensus sequences. MiTCR, run with a Q25 quality threshold and the strictest error-elimination algorithm, handled CDR3 identification, clonotype clustering and error correction. Lower-bound total TCR beta diversity was estimated with a nonparametric unseen species model using Euler transformation. Through fastp at Q25 and MiXCR, TCRdb rebuilt clones from the public reads, retaining in-frame beta chains. Records with the same CDR3 protein are collapsed into one entry carrying the most frequent genes and DNA. The V and J calls shown here were made by TCRdb, not taken from the authors' results. Recorded for this sample are 800,000 to 900,000 distinct CDR3 sequences; under 80% of them occurred a single time. The ten largest clones represent roughly 26% of the sample.

The research as a whole found: Because profiling used bulk unsorted PBMCs, naive and antigen-experienced compartments could not be compared conclusively. There was a strong correlation between observed TCR beta diversity and the percentage of naive T cells measured by flow cytometry. Estimates of total diversity based on one million sequenced T cells were regarded as lower bounds and as underestimates. Because the CMV infection status of the donors was unknown, age-related changes in expanded clonotypes may potentially have been confounded. As age increased, observed TCR beta diversity per million T cells dropped in a roughly linear way, and a significant reduction was already evident by age about 40. The long-lived group showed more naive CD4+ T cells, fewer expanded clones and increased TCR diversity than the aged group, suggesting age selection.

Systemically healthy Caucasian individuals from Russia, 39 in total and aged about 6 to 95 years, were included as donors. Each donor gave roughly 9.5 milliliters of peripheral blood, collected into EDTA-treated Vacutainer tubes. PBMCs were isolated by Ficoll-Paque density-gradient centrifugation, with at least 6 million obtained per sample. Trizol reagent was used to extract total RNA from the PBMCs, yielding at least 5 micrograms per sample. Naive CD45RAhigh/CD27high T cell percentages were measured by flow cytometry on a PBMC aliquot from every donor. As regards this clonotype: What antigen it recognizes has not been identified. Base qualities are not provided; no much larger clone lies one nucleotide away.

This receptor chain uses TRBV29-1 and TRBJ2-4; no D gene can be assigned with confidence. Sequenced sample: blood. This sequence originates from a man aged 30-40 years in good health. CDR3 loop: CSVEDSTSSEQYF. In nucleotide form, the sequence is TGCAGCGTTGAAGATTCGACCTCCAGTGAGCAGTACTTC.